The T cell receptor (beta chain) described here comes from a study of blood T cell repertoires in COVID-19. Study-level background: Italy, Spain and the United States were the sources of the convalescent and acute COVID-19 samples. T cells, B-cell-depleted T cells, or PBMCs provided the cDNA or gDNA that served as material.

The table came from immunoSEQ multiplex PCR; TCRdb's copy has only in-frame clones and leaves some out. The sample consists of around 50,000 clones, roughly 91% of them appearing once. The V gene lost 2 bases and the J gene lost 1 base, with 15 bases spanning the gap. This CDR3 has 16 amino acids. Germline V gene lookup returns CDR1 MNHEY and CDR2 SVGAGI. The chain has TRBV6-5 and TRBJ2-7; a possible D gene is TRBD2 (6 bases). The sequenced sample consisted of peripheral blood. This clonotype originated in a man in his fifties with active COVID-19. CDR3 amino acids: CASSYGGGGASYEQYF. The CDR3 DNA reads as TGTGCCAGCAGTTACGGGGGAGGAGGGGCATCCTACGAGCAGTACTTC.